The clone carrying this T cell receptor (beta chain) was picked up one time. Treatment meaning: preoperative locoregional IRX-2 cytokine immunotherapy. Preoperative locoregional IRX-2 cytokine immunotherapy was tested in the phase Ib source study. The sample comes from a study of preoperative IRX-2 immunotherapy in early breast cancer. V lost 0 bases, J lost 4 bases, and 18 bases lay in between. This CDR3 has 18 residues. CDR1 is MNHGY and CDR2 is SAAAGT in the germline V gene. TCRdb's table, derived via immunoSEQ multiplex PCR, lists solely in-frame clones and lacks some. The sample has about 2,500 clones; under 80% are singletons.

Sample: tumor tissue, taken before IRX-2 immunotherapy. This receptor was taken from a human donor with breast cancer. The chain employs TRBV6-8 and TRBJ2-2; tentatively, D is TRBD1 or TRBD2 (7 bases each). The CDR3: CASSYSIGPRGGTGELFF. CDR3 sequence (DNA): TGTGCCAGCAGTTACTCAATAGGTCCCAGGGGGGGCACCGGGGAGCTGTTTTTT.